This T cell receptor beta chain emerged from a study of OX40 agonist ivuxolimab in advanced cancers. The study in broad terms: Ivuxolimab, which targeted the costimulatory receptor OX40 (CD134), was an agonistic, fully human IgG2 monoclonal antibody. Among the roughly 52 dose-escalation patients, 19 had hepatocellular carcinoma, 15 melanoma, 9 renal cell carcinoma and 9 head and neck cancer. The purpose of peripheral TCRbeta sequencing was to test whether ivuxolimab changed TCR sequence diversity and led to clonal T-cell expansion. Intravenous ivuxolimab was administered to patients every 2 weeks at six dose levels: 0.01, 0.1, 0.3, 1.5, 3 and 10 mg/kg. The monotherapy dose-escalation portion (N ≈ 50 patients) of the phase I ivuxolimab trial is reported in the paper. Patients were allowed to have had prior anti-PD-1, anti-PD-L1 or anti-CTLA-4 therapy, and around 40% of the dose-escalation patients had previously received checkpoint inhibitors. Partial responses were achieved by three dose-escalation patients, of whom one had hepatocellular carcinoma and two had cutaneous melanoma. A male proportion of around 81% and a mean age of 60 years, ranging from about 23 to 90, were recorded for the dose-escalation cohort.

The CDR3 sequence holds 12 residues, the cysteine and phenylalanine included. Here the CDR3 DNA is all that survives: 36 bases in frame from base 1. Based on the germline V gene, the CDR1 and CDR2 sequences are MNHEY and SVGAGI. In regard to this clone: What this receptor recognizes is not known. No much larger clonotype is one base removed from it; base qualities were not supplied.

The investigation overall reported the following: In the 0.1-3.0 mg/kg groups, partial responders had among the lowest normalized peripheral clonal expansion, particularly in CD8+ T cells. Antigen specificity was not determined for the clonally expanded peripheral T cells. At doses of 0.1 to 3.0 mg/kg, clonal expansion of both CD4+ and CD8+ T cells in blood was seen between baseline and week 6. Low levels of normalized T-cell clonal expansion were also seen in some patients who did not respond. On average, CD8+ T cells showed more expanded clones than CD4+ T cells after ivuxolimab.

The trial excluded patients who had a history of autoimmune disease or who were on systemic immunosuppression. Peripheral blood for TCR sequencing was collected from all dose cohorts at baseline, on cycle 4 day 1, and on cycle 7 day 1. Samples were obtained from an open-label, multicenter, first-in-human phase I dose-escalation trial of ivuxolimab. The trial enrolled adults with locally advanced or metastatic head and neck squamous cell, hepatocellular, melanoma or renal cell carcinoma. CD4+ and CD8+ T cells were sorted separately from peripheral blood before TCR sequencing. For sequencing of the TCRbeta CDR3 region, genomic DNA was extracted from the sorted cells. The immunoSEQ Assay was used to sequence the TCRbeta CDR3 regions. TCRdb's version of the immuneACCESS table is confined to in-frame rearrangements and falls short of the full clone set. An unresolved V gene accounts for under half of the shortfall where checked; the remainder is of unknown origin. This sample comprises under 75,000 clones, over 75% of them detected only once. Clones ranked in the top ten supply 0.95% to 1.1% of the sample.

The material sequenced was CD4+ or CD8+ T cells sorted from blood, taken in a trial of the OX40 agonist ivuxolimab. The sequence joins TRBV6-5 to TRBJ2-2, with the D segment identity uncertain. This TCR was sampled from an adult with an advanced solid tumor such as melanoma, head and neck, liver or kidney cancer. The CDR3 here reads CAASPATGELFF. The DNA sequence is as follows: TGTGCGGCGAGCCCGGCCACCGGGGAGCTGTTTTTT.